These 9 T cell receptor beta chains came from one sample sequenced in a study of T cell responses to AZD1222 COVID-19 vaccine. Some clones are missing from TCRdb's copy, which holds only in-frame ones; the method was immunoSEQ multiplex PCR. The table shows about 180,000 clones, with about nine tenths occurring only once. This sample comprised peripheral blood, obtained on day 0 of AZD1222 vaccination. The receptor source for this set is an adult in good health.

V is TRBV6-5 and J is TRBJ1-2; a possible D gene is TRBD1 (6 bases). This CDR3 has 15 residues. CDR1 MNHEY and CDR2 SVGAGI come from the germline V gene. Trimming took 5 bases from V and 5 from J, leaving 18 bases between them. The DNA for the CDR3 is TGTGCCAGCAGTCCTTCGACAGGCTTGGGGTATGGCTACACCTTC. It codes for CASSPSTGLGYGYTF.

The chain combines TRBV7-2 with TRBJ2-7, with no clear D. The V end lost 1 base, the J end lost 2 bases, and 6 bases lay between the germline ends. Germline CDR1 reads SGHTA; CDR2 reads FQGNSA. The CDR3 length is 13 residues. CDR3 in DNA: TGTGCCAGCAGCTTAGACAGAACCTACGAGCAGTACTTC. It codes for CASSLDRTYEQYF.

This chain joins TRBV5-1 and TRBJ2-3, with a tentative D call TRBD1 (5 bases). The V end lost 5 bases, the J end lost 4 bases, and 17 bases lay between the germline ends. Germline V gives CDR1 SGHRS, CDR2 YFSETQ. This CDR3 has 15 amino acids. CDR3 amino acids: CASRILQGISDTQYF. Written as DNA, the CDR3 is TGCGCCAGCAGAATTTTGCAGGGAATTTCAGATACGCAGTATTTT.

The rearrangement links TRBV5-5 to TRBJ1-3; weak D call: TRBD1 (6 bases). CDR3 length: 15 residues. Trimming took off 4 bases at V and 2 bases at J, with 13 bases between the two ends. Germline V gives CDR1 SGHKS, CDR2 YYEKEE (reference sequence). The CDR3 sequence: CASSESGATGNTIYF. The CDR3 bases are TGTGCCAGCAGCGAATCGGGGGCAACTGGAAACACCATATATTTT.

V and J are TRBV7-9 and TRBJ1-2; D perhaps matches TRBD1 (6 bases). The germline V and J ends were trimmed by 7 bases and 2 bases, with 11 bases remaining between them. This CDR3 region has 13 residues. The V gene's germline CDR1 is SEHNR and CDR2 FQNEAQ (reference sequence). Here the CDR3 DNA reads TGTGCCAGCACAGAACAGGGAAACTATGGCTACACCTTC. This gives the protein CASTEQGNYGYTF.

This rearrangement joins TRBV9 to TRBJ1-6; the D is unclear. The length of the CDR3 is 14 residues. Trimming left V 0 bases short and J 10 bases short, with 11 bases between. Per the germline V gene, CDR1 is SGDLS and CDR2 is YYNGEE. The CDR3 sequence: CASSVVEGGSPLHF. The DNA of the CDR3 is TGTGCCAGCAGCGTAGTGGAGGGTGGATCACCCCTCCACTTT.

The chain recombines TRBV28 with TRBJ1-1; a possible D gene is TRBD1 (6 bases). This CDR3 has 17 residues. Trimming left V 5 bases short and J 5 bases short, with 24 bases between. Germline V gene lookup returns CDR1 MDHEN and CDR2 SYDVKM. The CDR3, as DNA: TGTGCCAGCAGTCCCCGGGGACGGGGGGCCCGGGGGACTGAAGCTTTCTTT. Translated: CASSPRGRGARGTEAFF.

The chain joins TRBV2 to TRBJ1-3; no clear D. In germline, CDR1 is SNHLY, CDR2 FYNNEI. The CDR3 runs to 14 residues. With 1 base removed from V and 4 bases from J, the gap between germline ends came to 8 bases. Here the CDR3 reads CASSEDGRGNTIYF. DNA of the CDR3: TGTGCCAGCAGTGAAGACGGACGCGGAAACACCATATATTTT.

This chain joins TRBV9 and TRBJ2-7; maybe TRBD1 (6 bases). Germline V CDR1 and CDR2: SGDLS, YYNGEE. Trimming left V 5 bases short and J 6 bases short, with 15 bases between. This CDR3 spans 13 amino acids. For the CDR3, the DNA is TGTGCCAGCAGTACACACACAGGGTCCGAGCAGTACTTC. Its protein product is CASSTHTGSEQYF.